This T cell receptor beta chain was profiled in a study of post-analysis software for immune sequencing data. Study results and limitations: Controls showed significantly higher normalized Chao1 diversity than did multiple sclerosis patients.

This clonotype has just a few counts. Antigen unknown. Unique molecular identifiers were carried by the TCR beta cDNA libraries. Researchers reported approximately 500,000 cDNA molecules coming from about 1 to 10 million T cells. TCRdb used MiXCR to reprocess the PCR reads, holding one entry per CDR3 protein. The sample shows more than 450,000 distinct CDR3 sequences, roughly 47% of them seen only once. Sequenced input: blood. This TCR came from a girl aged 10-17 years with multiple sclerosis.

The CDR3 protein is CASSESISYGYTF. In DNA form, the CDR3 reads TGTGCCAGCAGTGAATCCATATCCTATGGCTACACCTTC. The rearrangement joins TRBV25-1 to TRBJ1-2; no definite D call. Trimming left V 1 base short and J 4 bases short, with 7 bases between. The CDR3 runs to 13 residues. Germline V lookup: CDR1 MGHDK, CDR2 SYGVNS.